This T cell receptor beta chain stems from a study of OX40 agonist ivuxolimab in advanced cancers. Study as a whole: Patients treated during dose escalation were battling hepatocellular carcinoma, melanoma, renal cell or head and neck cancer. Enrollees could have had prior anti-PD-1, anti-PD-L1 or anti-CTLA-4 therapy, which roughly 40% had received.

Trimming cost V 6 bases and J 5 bases; bases outside gene matches: 10. Per germline, CDR1 SNHLY and CDR2 FYNNEI. The CDR3 consists of 16 residues. Repertoires were generated with immunoSEQ multiplex PCR, while TCRdb's copy carries only in-frame clones and drops some. The sample has about 47,000 clones; around nine tenths are singletons. V is TRBV2 and J is TRBJ2-1; 10 nucleotides match TRBD2. Sequenced here: CD4+ or CD8+ T cells sorted from blood, sampled in a trial of the OX40 agonist ivuxolimab. The receptor's source is an adult with an advanced solid tumor such as melanoma, head and neck, liver or kidney cancer. The CDR3 loop reads CASRVRTSGSNNEQFF. The DNA for the CDR3 is TGTGCCAGCAGGGTCCGGACTAGCGGCTCTAACAATGAGCAGTTCTTC.